This record covers a single T cell receptor beta chain. The record originates from a study of blood T cell repertoires in COVID-19. About the research overall: Spain, Italy and the United States supplied samples that represented acute and convalescent COVID-19.

Across about two dozen US areas, participants ranged in age from roughly 18 to 95 years. Assignment of participants to cohorts was predicated upon participant-reported clinical history. Cohort 3 donors were reported recovered after two negative PCRs, clearance, or symptom resolution. Germline V lookup: CDR1 MGHRA, CDR2 YSYEKL. The V and J ends lost 5 bases and 7 bases, in that order; junction bases with no gene match: 9. The CDR3 sequence is 15 residues long. TCRdb keeps only in-frame clones here, not all; method: immunoSEQ multiplex PCR. This sample has 200,000 or so clones, with approximately 83% found just once.

The sequence was collected from a middle-aged man who had recovered from COVID-19. The sequenced sample consisted of PBMCs or T cells enriched from blood (not recorded which). The chain couples TRBV4-1 to TRBJ1-4; TRBD1 aligns across 8 bases. The CDR3 spells CASSSTGTGGEKLFF. The CDR3 DNA follows: TGCGCCAGCAGCTCCACCGGGACAGGAGGTGAAAAACTGTTTTTT.